This record concerns one T cell receptor (beta chain) sequence. Its antigen remains unknown. These data come from a study of OX40 agonist ivuxolimab in advanced cancers. The wider study: Patients in the trial were receiving intravenous ivuxolimab every 2 weeks, at doses of 0.01 to 10 mg/kg.

Regarding the study as a whole: Several nonresponders also turned out to have low normalized T-cell clonal expansion. CD4+ and CD8+ blood T cells expanded clonally by week 6 at 0.1 to 3.0 mg/kg.

Using immunoSEQ multiplex PCR, the repertoire was profiled, and TCRdb retains in-frame clones only, with some absent. The sample has 99,000 or so clones; approximately 94% are singletons. Blood specimens came from baseline, cycle 4 day 1, and cycle 7 day 1. V was pared by 5 bases and J by 4 bases, with 14 bases between. Germline lookup yields CDR1 SGHTA and CDR2 FQGNSA. This CDR3 spans 14 amino acids. Sequencing was performed on CD4+ or CD8+ T cells sorted from blood, taken in a trial of the OX40 agonist ivuxolimab. This chain uses TRBV7-2 with TRBJ2-5; the D is unclear. This TCR was sampled from an adult with an advanced solid tumor such as melanoma, head and neck, liver or kidney cancer. DNA for the CDR3: TGTGCCAGCAGCACCCGAACTTATGGAGAGACCCAGTACTTC. Its translation is CASSTRTYGETQYF.